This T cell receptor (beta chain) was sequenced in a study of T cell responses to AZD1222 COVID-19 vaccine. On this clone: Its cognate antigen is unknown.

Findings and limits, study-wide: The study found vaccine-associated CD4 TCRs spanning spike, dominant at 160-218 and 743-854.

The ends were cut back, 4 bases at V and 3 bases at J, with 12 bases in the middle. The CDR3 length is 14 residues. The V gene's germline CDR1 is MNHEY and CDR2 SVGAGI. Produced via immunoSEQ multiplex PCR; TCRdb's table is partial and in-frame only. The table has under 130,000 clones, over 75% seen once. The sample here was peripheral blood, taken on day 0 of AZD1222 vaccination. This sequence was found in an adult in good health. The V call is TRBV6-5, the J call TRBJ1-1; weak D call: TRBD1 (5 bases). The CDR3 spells CASSSRAGYTEAFF. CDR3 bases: TGTGCCAGCAGTTCAAGGGCAGGGTACACTGAAGCTTTCTTT.